The 2 T cell receptor beta chains presented below share a single source sample, sequenced in a study of identical twins. TCRdb itself ran the 5' RACE reads through MiXCR, one entry per CDR3 protein. The sample carries 300,000 to 350,000 distinct CDR3 sequences, 12% recorded once. These data are also associated with another study on yellow fever vaccine responses in identical twins.

The specimen was CD8+ T cells sorted from blood. The receptors here all came from a woman under 30 in good health.

V and J are TRBV20-1 and TRBJ1-2; D not resolved. The germline V and J ends were trimmed by 3 bases and 0 bases, with 8 bases remaining between them. The CDR3 extends over 13 amino acids. Germline values: CDR1 DFQATT, CDR2 SNEGSKA (reference sequence). The CDR3 region is CSASDLTNYGYTF. The CDR3 coding sequence is TGCAGTGCTAGTGACCTAACTAACTATGGCTACACCTTC.

The table lists this clonotype with many counts. The V gene is TRBV28, the J gene TRBJ2-1; weak D call: TRBD2 (6 bases). The germline CDR1 and CDR2 sequences are MDHEN and SYDVKM. This CDR3 is built from 12 residues. Between the trimmed V and J ends, which lost 7 bases and 4 bases, there was a span of 8 bases. CDR3: CASTGGYNEQFF. For the CDR3, the DNA is TGTGCCAGCACTGGGGGGTACAATGAGCAGTTCTTC.